This TCR beta chain is from a study of control samples from healthy donors and cancer patients. Produced via immunoSEQ multiplex PCR; TCRdb's table is partial and in-frame only. The sample lists 95,000 to 100,000 clones, approximately 82% occurring once. The V end lost 1 base, the J end lost 0 bases, and 10 bases lay between the germline ends. The CDR3 contains 16 residues. Germline V gene lookup returns CDR1 LNHNV and CDR2 YYDKDF (reference sequence). This clonotype was sampled from a man in his 60s in good health. The V gene is TRBV15, the J gene TRBJ1-5; the D gene is possibly TRBD1 (5 bases). Input material: blood. The CDR3 DNA is TGTGCCACCAGCAGAGCTACAGGATTTAGCAATCAGCCCCAGCATTTT. This sequence encodes CATSRATGFSNQPQHF.